This is a list of T cell receptor beta chains from one sample in a study of blood T cell repertoires in COVID-19. Here immunoSEQ multiplex PCR was the method, and the copy in TCRdb shows in-frame clones only, minus some. The sample lists fewer than 90,000 clones, 88% occurring once. Sequenced sample: peripheral blood. The receptors stem from a man in his 70s with acute or convalescent COVID-19. The CDR3 runs from the conserved cysteine through the conserved F or W. Fields, in order: clone size, V gene, J gene, D gene, CDR3 DNA, CDR3 protein. The D gene is left open where the match is weak. Rows give clone size only sometimes, using once, few, many, or a class for an expanded clone.

clone_size: .; v_call: TRBV5-1; j_call: TRBJ1-1; d_call: TRBD1; cdr3_nt: TGCGCCAGCAGCGGACAGGGCCCGAACACTGAAGCTTTCTTT; cdr3_aa: CASSGQGPNTEAFF
clone_size: .; v_call: TRBV29-1; j_call: TRBJ1-2; d_call: .; cdr3_nt: TGCAGCGTTGAAGTTCCGGGGGTGAACTATGGCTACACCTTC; cdr3_aa: CSVEVPGVNYGYTF
clone_size: .; v_call: TRBV7-9; j_call: TRBJ1-2; d_call: TRBD1; cdr3_nt: TGTGCCTGGGGGGGCCAGGGGGCGCTTGGCTACACCTTC; cdr3_aa: CAWGGQGALGYTF
clone_size: .; v_call: TRBV13; j_call: TRBJ1-3; d_call: .; cdr3_nt: TGTGCCAGCAGCTTGGACAGCAAAGAAAACACCATATATTTT; cdr3_aa: CASSLDSKENTIYF
clone_size: .; v_call: TRBV7-3; j_call: TRBJ2-3; d_call: .; cdr3_nt: TGTGCCAGCAGCCTCTCCAGGGTAGATACGCAGTATTTT; cdr3_aa: CASSLSRVDTQYF
clone_size: .; v_call: TRBV6-6; j_call: TRBJ1-1; d_call: .; cdr3_nt: TGTGCCAGCAGCCCTAGACAGCGCATGAACACTGAAGCTTTCTTT; cdr3_aa: CASSPRQRMNTEAFF
clone_size: .; v_call: TRBV10-3; j_call: TRBJ2-3; d_call: TRBD2; cdr3_nt: TGTGCCATCAGTGAGTCTCGGGGGGTAGAGGATACGCAGTATTTT; cdr3_aa: CAISESRGVEDTQYF
clone_size: once; v_call: TRBV2; j_call: TRBJ2-1; d_call: .; cdr3_nt: TGTGCCAGCAGTGTCGGGGGGCGGGTTGAGCAGTTCTTC; cdr3_aa: CASSVGGRVEQFF
clone_size: few; v_call: TRBV5-1; j_call: TRBJ2-1; d_call: TRBD2; cdr3_nt: TGCGCCAGCAGCTTGGAACTAGCGGGAACCAGTGAGCAGTTCTTC; cdr3_aa: CASSLELAGTSEQFF
clone_size: .; v_call: TRBV6-6; j_call: TRBJ2-7; d_call: TRBD2; cdr3_nt: TGTGCCAGCAGTTACTCGTTCCGGGAGGGGACCTACGAGCAGTACTTC; cdr3_aa: CASSYSFREGTYEQYF
clone_size: .; v_call: TRBV28; j_call: TRBJ1-2; d_call: .; cdr3_nt: TGTGCCAGCAGTTTGGGCACAGACTATGGCTACACCTTC; cdr3_aa: CASSLGTDYGYTF